This is a list of T cell receptor beta chains from one sample in a study of PD-L1 blockade in urothelial cancer. Sequencing used immunoSEQ multiplex PCR; TCRdb keeps in-frame clones, though not all of them. This table has 50,000 to 75,000 clones, 75% to 85% appearing once. The source was PBMCs, collected around atezolizumab (anti-PD-L1) treatment. The source is an older man with urothelial cancer. Both conserved end residues are part of each CDR3. The D gene is left open where the match is weak. Some rows mark clone size as missing; the rest say once, few, many or name a class of expanded clone.

J gene: TRBJ2-7; V gene: TRBV14; D gene: -; clone size: -; CDR3 DNA: TGTGCCAGCAGCCAAGTGACCGGTGCCACTAAATACGAGCAGTACTTC; CDR3 protein: CASSQVTGATKYEQYF
J gene: TRBJ1-1; V gene: TRBV12-5; D gene: -; clone size: -; CDR3 DNA: TGTGCTAGTGGTTTGGCCGTTAGACCCCCGGGACTCACTGAAGCTTTCTTT; CDR3 protein: CASGLAVRPPGLTEAFF
J gene: TRBJ1-1; V gene: TRBV6-1; D gene: -; clone size: -; CDR3 DNA: TGTGCCACCGATAGGGTCTCGGGGGGTGGTGCTTTCTTT; CDR3 protein: CATDRVSGGGAFF
J gene: TRBJ1-1; V gene: TRBV29-1; D gene: TRBD1; clone size: -; CDR3 DNA: TGCAGCGTTAGTGGTCGACAGGGGATGAACACTGAAGCTTTCTTT; CDR3 protein: CSVSGRQGMNTEAFF
J gene: TRBJ2-3; V gene: TRBV5-1; D gene: -; clone size: -; CDR3 DNA: TGCGCCAGCAGCTTGGGGGCCTTCACAGATACGCAGTATTTT; CDR3 protein: CASSLGAFTDTQYF
J gene: TRBJ1-2; V gene: TRBV7-2; D gene: -; clone size: few; CDR3 DNA: TGTGCCAGCAGCTTAGCGACAAATAACTATGGCTACACCTTC; CDR3 protein: CASSLATNNYGYTF
J gene: TRBJ1-2; V gene: TRBV5-5; D gene: -; clone size: -; CDR3 DNA: TGTGCCAGCAGCTTGGAGGACGGCAGGGACTATGGCTACACCTTC; CDR3 protein: CASSLEDGRDYGYTF
J gene: TRBJ2-1; V gene: TRBV11-3; D gene: TRBD2; clone size: -; CDR3 DNA: TGTGCCAGCAGCTTAGGGTGGGGAGGGCTAGCCGGAAATGAGCAGTTCTTC; CDR3 protein: CASSLGWGGLAGNEQFF
J gene: TRBJ2-1; V gene: TRBV5-4; D gene: TRBD2; clone size: -; CDR3 DNA: TGTGCCAGCAGCCGGGGGAGGCCCCAGACTAGCGGGTTTTACAATGAGCAGTTCTTC; CDR3 protein: CASSRGRPQTSGFYNEQFF
J gene: TRBJ2-7; V gene: TRBV27; D gene: TRBD2; clone size: -; CDR3 DNA: TGTGCCAGCAGAACTAGCGAGACCTCCTACGAGCAGTACTTC; CDR3 protein: CASRTSETSYEQYF
J gene: TRBJ2-7; V gene: TRBV6-1; D gene: TRBD2; clone size: -; CDR3 DNA: TGTGCCAGCAGTGGAGGACTAGTGCGGGAGCAGTACTTC; CDR3 protein: CASSGGLVREQYF
J gene: TRBJ2-7; V gene: TRBV11-1; D gene: -; clone size: -; CDR3 DNA: TGTGCCAGCAGCATAATTACAGGCTACGAGCAGTACTTC; CDR3 protein: CASSIITGYEQYF
J gene: TRBJ2-5; V gene: TRBV21-1; D gene: -; clone size: once; CDR3 DNA: TGTGCCAGCAGCAAACTGCGGGAGGTACAAGAGACCCAGTACTTC; CDR3 protein: CASSKLREVQETQYF
J gene: TRBJ2-2; V gene: TRBV5-1; D gene: -; clone size: -; CDR3 DNA: TGCGCCAGCAGCCCATCTAGGGAGCTGTTTTTT; CDR3 protein: CASSPSRELFF
J gene: TRBJ1-3; V gene: TRBV2; D gene: -; clone size: -; CDR3 DNA: TGTGCCAGCAGTGATTGGGGCGACAGCTCTGGAAACACCATATATTTT; CDR3 protein: CASSDWGDSSGNTIYF
J gene: TRBJ2-1; V gene: TRBV4-1; D gene: TRBD1; clone size: -; CDR3 DNA: TGCGCCAGCAGCCTGGGACAGAATTCCTACAATGAGCAGTTCTTC; CDR3 protein: CASSLGQNSYNEQFF
J gene: TRBJ2-5; V gene: TRBV28; D gene: TRBD1; clone size: -; CDR3 DNA: TGTGCCAGCAGTCAGGACAGGAACCAAGAGACCCAGTACTTC; CDR3 protein: CASSQDRNQETQYF
J gene: TRBJ2-1; V gene: TRBV7-7; D gene: TRBD2; clone size: many; CDR3 DNA: TGTGCCAGCAGTAGCGGGAGGGCATCCTACAATGAGCAGTTCTTC; CDR3 protein: CASSSGRASYNEQFF
J gene: TRBJ2-1; V gene: TRBV4-2; D gene: TRBD2; clone size: -; CDR3 DNA: TGTGCCAGCAGCCAAGCGATTAGCGGGAGCCTAAGCTCCTACAATGAGCAGTTCTTC; CDR3 protein: CASSQAISGSLSSYNEQFF
J gene: TRBJ2-5; V gene: TRBV27; D gene: -; clone size: -; CDR3 DNA: TGTGCCAGCAGTCCAAACAGGGCCTTTGATGAGACCCAGTACTTC; CDR3 protein: CASSPNRAFDETQYF
J gene: TRBJ1-1; V gene: TRBV2; D gene: -; clone size: few; CDR3 DNA: TGTGCCAGCAGTGAAGGGTCGACGGAGAAAGCTTTCTTT; CDR3 protein: CASSEGSTEKAFF
J gene: TRBJ2-6; V gene: TRBV11-2; D gene: TRBD1; clone size: few; CDR3 DNA: TGTGCCAGCCGAAAACAAAGGGGGACAGGGGCCTCTGGGGCCAACGTCCTGACTTTC; CDR3 protein: CASRKQRGTGASGANVLTF
J gene: TRBJ2-7; V gene: TRBV6-1; D gene: -; clone size: few; CDR3 DNA: TGTGCCAGCAGTGGTGACTTCTACGAGCAGTACTTC; CDR3 protein: CASSGDFYEQYF
J gene: TRBJ1-1; V gene: TRBV5-1; D gene: -; clone size: -; CDR3 DNA: TGCGCCAGCAGCTTGGACAGGGAGAGGAACACTGAAGCTTTCTTT; CDR3 protein: CASSLDRERNTEAFF